The rows below give T cell receptor beta chains drawn from one sample of a study of radiation and T cells in renal cell carcinoma. The repertoire was sequenced with immunoSEQ multiplex PCR; TCRdb's copy has only in-frame clones and lacks some. The data show more than 10,000 clones, more than 55% seen once. The sample was tumor tissue, taken from a patient whose treatment was nephrectomy without radiotherapy. Source of these receptors: a man aged 40-55 years with renal cell carcinoma. Each CDR3 is given with its conserved first and last residue. Fields, in order: V gene, D gene, clone size, J gene, CDR3 DNA, CDR3 protein. D genes are given only for firm matches. Size is stated for part of the rows, as once, few or many counts, or as a class when the clone is expanded.

TRBV7-2	TRBD1	.	TRBJ2-1	TGTGCCAGCAGCTTGGACAGGTGGTCCTACAATGAGCAGTTCTTC	CASSLDRWSYNEQFF
TRBV6-5	.	.	TRBJ1-3	TGTGCCAGCAGTTACTCGCAGAGCTCTGGAAACACCATATATTTT	CASSYSQSSGNTIYF
TRBV7-9	.	.	TRBJ2-1	TGTGCCAGCAGCCGTAGGGGTCAACCTAACAATGAGCAGTTCTTC	CASSRRGQPNNEQFF
TRBV27	TRBD1	.	TRBJ1-5	TGTGCCAGCAGTTCATGGGACAGGGGTCAGCCCCAGCATTTT	CASSSWDRGQPQHF
TRBV28	.	few	TRBJ1-1	TGTGCCAGTGATCGAGTGATGAACACTGAAGCTTTCTTT	CASDRVMNTEAFF
TRBV29-1	.	.	TRBJ2-1	TGCATAGCAGCGACGGGTTACAATGAGCAGTTCTTC	CIAATGYNEQFF
TRBV19	TRBD1	.	TRBJ1-1	TGTGCCAGTAGGGGACAGTTCATGAACACTGAAGCTTTCTTT	CASRGQFMNTEAFF
TRBV9	.	.	TRBJ1-2	TGTGCCAGCAGCCTCAGACATACGGGCTCTAACTATGGCTACACCTTC	CASSLRHTGSNYGYTF
TRBV6-1	TRBD1	.	TRBJ1-2	TGTGCCAGCAGTGAAGGGCCAGGGGGCGGGTATGGCTACACCTTC	CASSEGPGGGYGYTF
TRBV2	.	.	TRBJ2-6	TGTGCCAGCAGCAGGACGTATTCTGGGGCCAACGTCCTGACTTTC	CASSRTYSGANVLTF
TRBV4-2	.	.	TRBJ2-4	TGTGCCAGCAGCCAACACCTGAACAGGCCTCTAGCCAAAAACATTCAGTACTTC	CASSQHLNRPLAKNIQYF
TRBV10-3	TRBD2	few	TRBJ2-1	TGTGCCATCAGTGAGTCGGGGCGTACTAGCGGGAGACGGGCTGAGCAGTTCTTC	CAISESGRTSGRRAEQFF
TRBV6-6	TRBD1	.	TRBJ1-1	TGTGCCAGCAGTTTCCAGGGGGCAGGCACTGAAGCTTTCTTT	CASSFQGAGTEAFF
TRBV7-2	TRBD1	.	TRBJ1-3	TGTGCCAGCAGCTTAAGGGTGACAGGGTTCTCTGGAAACACCATATATTTT	CASSLRVTGFSGNTIYF
TRBV29-1	.	.	TRBJ2-1	TGCAGCGTTGAAGATCCCGACCGGCGGACCTACAATGAGCAGTTCTTC	CSVEDPDRRTYNEQFF
TRBV5-5	.	medium-sized	TRBJ1-1	TGTGCCACTAGGGGTGACTTGAACACTGAAGCTTTCTTT	CATRGDLNTEAFF
TRBV7-2	.	once	TRBJ2-1	TGTGCCAGCAGCTCGACGGGTAGGGGACACGAGCAGTTCTTC	CASSSTGRGHEQFF
TRBV10-3	TRBD2	.	TRBJ2-3	TGTGCCATCAGTGAGTCGGGCGGGAGTGCAGATACGCAGTATTTT	CAISESGGSADTQYF
TRBV7-3	.	medium-sized	TRBJ2-6	TGTGCCAGCAGCGTGCAGGGCGCTGGGGCCAACGTCCTGACTTTC	CASSVQGAGANVLTF
TRBV29-1	.	few	TRBJ2-1	TGCAGCGTCTTCGACAATGAGCAGTTCTTC	CSVFDNEQFF
TRBV9	.	.	TRBJ1-6	TGTGCCAGCAGCCTTACGGGGGGCGGTTCACCCCTCCACTTT	CASSLTGGGSPLHF
TRBV7-2	TRBD1	.	TRBJ1-4	TGTGCCAGCAGCTTTGACAGGGGGCAATTTGAAAAACTGTTTTTT	CASSFDRGQFEKLFF
TRBV6-4	TRBD2	.	TRBJ2-2	TGTGCCAGCAGTGAACTAGCGGGAGCGGACGGGGAGCTGTTTTTT	CASSELAGADGELFF
TRBV30	.	few	TRBJ1-1	TGTGCCTGGCATCCGGGGCCGGAGAACACTGAAGCTTTCTTT	CAWHPGPENTEAFF
TRBV2	.	medium-sized	TRBJ2-2	TGTGCCAGCAGTCAGACGGCCGGCACCGGGGAGCTGTTTTTT	CASSQTAGTGELFF
TRBV7-2	.	.	TRBJ1-5	TGTGCCAGCAGCTTAGCGGGGAGGGGTGGGCAGCCCCAGCATTTT	CASSLAGRGGQPQHF
TRBV7-8	.	medium-sized	TRBJ1-5	TGTGCCAGCAGCTTAGGATTAGGGGAACAGCCCCAGCATTTT	CASSLGLGEQPQHF
TRBV2	TRBD1	.	TRBJ2-5	TGTGCCAGCAGTGAAGAGGGGACAGGAGTGGAGACCCAGTACTTC	CASSEEGTGVETQYF
TRBV15	TRBD1	.	TRBJ2-2	TGTGCCACCAGCAGAGACCCAGGGGGCCGCACCGGGGAGCTGTTTTTT	CATSRDPGGRTGELFF